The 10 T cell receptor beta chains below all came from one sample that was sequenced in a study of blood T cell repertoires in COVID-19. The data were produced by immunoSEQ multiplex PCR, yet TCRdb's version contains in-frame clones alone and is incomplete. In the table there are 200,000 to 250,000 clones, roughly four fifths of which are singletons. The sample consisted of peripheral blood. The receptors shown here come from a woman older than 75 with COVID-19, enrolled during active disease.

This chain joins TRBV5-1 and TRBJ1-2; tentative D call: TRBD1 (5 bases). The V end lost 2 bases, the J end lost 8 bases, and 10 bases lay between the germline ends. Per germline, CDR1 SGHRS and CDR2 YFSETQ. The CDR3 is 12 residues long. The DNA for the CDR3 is TGCGCCAGCAGCTTTCAGGGCTGGGGCTACACCTTC. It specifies CASSFQGWGYTF. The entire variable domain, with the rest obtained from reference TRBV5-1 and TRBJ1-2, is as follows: KAGVTQTPRYLIKTRGQQVTLSCSPISGHRSVSWYQQTPGQGLQFLFEYFSETQRNKGNFPGRFSGRQFSNSRSEMNVSTLELGDSALYLCASSFQGWGYTFGSGTRLTVV.

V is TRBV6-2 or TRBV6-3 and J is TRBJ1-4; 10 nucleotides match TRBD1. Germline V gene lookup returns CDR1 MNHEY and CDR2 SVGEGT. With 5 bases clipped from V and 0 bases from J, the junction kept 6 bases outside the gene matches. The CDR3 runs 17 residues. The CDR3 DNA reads TGTGCCAGCAGTCTGGGACAGGGGCGTCCAACTAATGAAAAACTGTTTTTT. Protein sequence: CASSLGQGRPTNEKLFF.

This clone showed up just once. CDR3 sequence: CASSPPRDWKEAFF. The DNA for the CDR3 is TGTGCCAGCTCACCCCCACGGGACTGGAAAGAAGCTTTCTTT. V is TRBV18 and J is TRBJ1-1; tentatively, D is TRBD1 (5 bases). V shed 3 bases and J shed 8 bases, with 16 bases lying between them. Germline lookup yields CDR1 KGHSH and CDR2 LQKENI. This CDR3 region has 14 residues.

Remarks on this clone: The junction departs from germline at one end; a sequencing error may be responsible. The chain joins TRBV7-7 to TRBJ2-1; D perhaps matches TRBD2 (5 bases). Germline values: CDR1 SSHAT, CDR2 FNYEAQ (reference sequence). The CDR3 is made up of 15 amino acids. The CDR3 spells CASSLTADAYNEQFF. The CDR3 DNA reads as TGTGCTAGCAGCTTAACAGCGGACGCCTACAATGAGCAGTTCTTC.

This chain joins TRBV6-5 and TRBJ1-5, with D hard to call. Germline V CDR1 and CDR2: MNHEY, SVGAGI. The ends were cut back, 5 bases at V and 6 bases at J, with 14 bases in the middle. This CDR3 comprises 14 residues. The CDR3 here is CASSRGPQGQPQHF. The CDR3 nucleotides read TGTGCCAGCAGTAGAGGTCCCCAAGGTCAGCCCCAGCATTTT.

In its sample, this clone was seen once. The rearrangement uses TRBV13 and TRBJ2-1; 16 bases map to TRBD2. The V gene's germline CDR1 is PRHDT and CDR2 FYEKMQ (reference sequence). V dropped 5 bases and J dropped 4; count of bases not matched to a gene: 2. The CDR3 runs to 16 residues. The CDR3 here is CASSLGLAGGYNEQFF. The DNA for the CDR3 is TGTGCCAGCAGCCTGGGACTAGCGGGGGGGTACAATGAGCAGTTCTTC.

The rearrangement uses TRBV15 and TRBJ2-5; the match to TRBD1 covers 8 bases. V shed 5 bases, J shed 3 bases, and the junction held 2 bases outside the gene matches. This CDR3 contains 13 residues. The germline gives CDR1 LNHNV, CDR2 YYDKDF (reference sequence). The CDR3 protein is CATSQGAEETQYF. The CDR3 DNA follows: TGTGCCACCAGCCAGGGGGCGGAAGAGACCCAGTACTTC.

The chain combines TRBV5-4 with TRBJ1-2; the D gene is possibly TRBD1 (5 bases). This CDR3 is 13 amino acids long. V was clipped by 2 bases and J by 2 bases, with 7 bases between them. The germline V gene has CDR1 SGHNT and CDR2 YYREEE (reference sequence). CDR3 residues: CASSFGGNYGYTF. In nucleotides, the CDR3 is TGTGCCAGCAGCTTTGGGGGGAACTATGGCTACACCTTC.

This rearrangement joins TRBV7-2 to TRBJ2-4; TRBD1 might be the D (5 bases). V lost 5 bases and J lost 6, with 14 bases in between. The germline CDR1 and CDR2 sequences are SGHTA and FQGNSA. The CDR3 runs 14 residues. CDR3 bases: TGTGCCAGCAGCCTCTGGCAGGGCGGAAACATTCAGTACTTC. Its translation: CASSLWQGGNIQYF. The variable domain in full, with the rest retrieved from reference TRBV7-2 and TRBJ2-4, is GAGVSQSPSNKVTEKGKDVELRCDPISGHTALYWYRQSLGQGLEFLIYFQGNSAPDKSGLPSDRFSAERTGGSVSTLTIQRTQQEDSAVYLCASSLWQGGNIQYFGAGTRLSVL.

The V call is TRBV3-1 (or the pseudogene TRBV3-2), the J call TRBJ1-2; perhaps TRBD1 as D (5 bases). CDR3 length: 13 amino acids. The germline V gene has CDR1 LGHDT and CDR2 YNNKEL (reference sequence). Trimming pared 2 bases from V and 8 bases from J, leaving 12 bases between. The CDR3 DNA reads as TGTGCCAGCAGCCAAAAGCAAAAGGGGGGCTACACCTTC. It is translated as CASSQKQKGGYTF.